This entry lists 6 T cell receptor beta chains sequenced from one sample in a study of control samples from healthy donors and cancer patients. Some clones are missing from TCRdb's copy, which holds only in-frame ones; the method was immunoSEQ multiplex PCR. The sample contains about 140,000 clones, about nine tenths of which appear only once. The specimen sequenced was blood. The receptors shown here come from a man aged 25-45 years in good health.

The V call is TRBV6-5, the J call TRBJ2-7; possibly TRBD2 for D (6 bases). This CDR3 has 16 residues. Per germline, CDR1 MNHEY and CDR2 SVGAGI. V dropped 0 bases and J dropped 6 bases, with 18 bases sitting between them. CDR3 DNA: TGTGCCAGCAGTTACTCTGGTGCGATTGGAGGGGCCGAGCAGTACTTC. Translated, it gives CASSYSGAIGGAEQYF.

The chain links TRBV21-1 to TRBJ1-1; TRBD1 is taken as the D call from the table, unchecked against the DNA. TRBV21-1 is noted as a pseudogene. CDR3 length: 17 amino acids. CDR3 sequence (DNA): TGTGCCAGCAGCACCTACGACAGGGTCGGGAGCAACACTGAAGCTTTCTTT. Residues: CASSTYDRVGSNTEAFF.

This clone was observed once. The chain combines TRBV10-2 with TRBJ2-2; D gene unclear. This CDR3 is 15 amino acids long. The germline V gene encodes CDR1 WSHSY and CDR2 SAAADI. Trimming pared 1 base from V and 1 base from J, leaving 7 bases between. The CDR3 DNA reads as TGCGCCAGCAGTGAGTTTAATCAGAACACCGGGGAGCTGTTTTTT. Amino acids: CASSEFNQNTGELFF.

This rearrangement joins TRBV29-1 to TRBJ2-7; 7 bases match TRBD1. J gave up 2 bases and V 5 bases, and 12 bases lay outside the gene matches. Germline values: CDR1 SQVTM, CDR2 ANQGSEA. The CDR3 covers 15 residues. CDR3 residues: CSVSISDRIPYEQYF. The CDR3 bases are TGCAGCGTTTCTATATCGGACAGGATCCCCTACGAGCAGTACTTC.

V and J are TRBV4-1 and TRBJ1-1, with D perhaps matching TRBD1 (5 bases). Per germline, CDR1 MGHRA and CDR2 YSYEKL. The CDR3 is 16 residues long. With 1 base removed from V and 5 bases from J, the gap between germline ends came to 17 bases. CDR3 amino acids: CASSQGVGGRGTEAFF. The CDR3 nucleotides are TGCGCCAGCAGCCAAGGGGTGGGGGGACGTGGAACTGAAGCTTTCTTT.

The gene calls are TRBV12-2 and TRBJ1-1. TRBV12-2 is assigned pseudogene status. The CDR3 is 17 amino acids. This chain's CDR3 is CASRPSPDYRGDTEAFF. For the CDR3, the DNA is TGTGCAAGTCGCCCAAGTCCGGACTATAGGGGAGACACTGAAGCTTTCTTT.